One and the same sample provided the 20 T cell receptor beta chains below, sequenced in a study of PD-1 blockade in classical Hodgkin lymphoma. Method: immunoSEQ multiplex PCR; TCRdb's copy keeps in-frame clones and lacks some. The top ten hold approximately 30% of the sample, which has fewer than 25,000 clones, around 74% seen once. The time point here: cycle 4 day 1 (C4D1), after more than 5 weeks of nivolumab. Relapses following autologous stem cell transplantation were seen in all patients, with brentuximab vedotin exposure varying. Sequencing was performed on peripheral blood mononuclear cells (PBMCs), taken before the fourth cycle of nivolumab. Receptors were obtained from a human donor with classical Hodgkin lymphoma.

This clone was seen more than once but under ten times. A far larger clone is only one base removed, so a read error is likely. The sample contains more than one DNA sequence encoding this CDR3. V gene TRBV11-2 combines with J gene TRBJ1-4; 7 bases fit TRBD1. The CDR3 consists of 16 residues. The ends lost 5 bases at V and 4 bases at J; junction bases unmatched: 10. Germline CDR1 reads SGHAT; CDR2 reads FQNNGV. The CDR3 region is CASSPQGGQSNEKLFF. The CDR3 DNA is TGTGCCAGCAGCCCTCAAGGGGGACAGAGTAATGAAAAACTGTTTTTT.

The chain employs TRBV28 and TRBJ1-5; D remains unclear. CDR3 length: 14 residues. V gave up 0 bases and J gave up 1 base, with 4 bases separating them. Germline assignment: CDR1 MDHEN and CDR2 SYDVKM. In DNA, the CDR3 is TGTGCCAGCAGTTTATGGGTAAGCAATCAGCCCCAGCATTTT. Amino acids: CASSLWVSNQPQHF.

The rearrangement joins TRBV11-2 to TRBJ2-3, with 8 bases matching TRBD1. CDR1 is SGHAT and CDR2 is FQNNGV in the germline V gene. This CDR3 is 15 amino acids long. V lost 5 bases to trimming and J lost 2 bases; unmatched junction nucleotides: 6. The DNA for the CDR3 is TGTGCCAGCAGCCCAGACAGGGGTATCACAGATACGCAGTATTTT. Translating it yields CASSPDRGITDTQYF.

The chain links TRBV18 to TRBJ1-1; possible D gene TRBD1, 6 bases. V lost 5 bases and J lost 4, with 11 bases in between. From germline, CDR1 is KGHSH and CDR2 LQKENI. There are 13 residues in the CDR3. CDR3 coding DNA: TGTGCCAGCTCAGGAAGACAGGCCACTGAAGCTTTCTTT. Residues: CASSGRQATEAFF.

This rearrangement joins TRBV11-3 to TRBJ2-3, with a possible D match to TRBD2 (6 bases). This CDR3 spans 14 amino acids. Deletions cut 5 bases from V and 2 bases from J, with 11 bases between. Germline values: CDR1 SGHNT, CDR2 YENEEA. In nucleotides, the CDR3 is TGTGCCAGCAGCCTCAGGGACTCCACAGATACGCAGTATTTT. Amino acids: CASSLRDSTDTQYF. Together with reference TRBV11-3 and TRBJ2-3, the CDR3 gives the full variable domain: EAGVVQSPRYKIIEKKQPVAFWCNPISGHNTLYWYLQNLGQGPELLIRYENEEAVDDSQLPKDRFSAERLKGVDSTLKIQPAELGDSAVYLCASSLRDSTDTQYFGPGTRLTVL.

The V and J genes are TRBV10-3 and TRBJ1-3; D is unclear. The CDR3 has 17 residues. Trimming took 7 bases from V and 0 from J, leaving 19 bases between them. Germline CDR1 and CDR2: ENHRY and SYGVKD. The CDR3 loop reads CAITPQSSRPSGNTIYF. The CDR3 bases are TGTGCCATCACCCCCCAGTCAAGCCGTCCCTCTGGAAACACCATATATTTT.

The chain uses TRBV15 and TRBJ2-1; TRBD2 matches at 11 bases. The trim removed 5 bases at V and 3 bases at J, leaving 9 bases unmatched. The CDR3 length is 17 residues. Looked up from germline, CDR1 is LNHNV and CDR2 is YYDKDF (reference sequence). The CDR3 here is CATSGASGGPNYNEQFF. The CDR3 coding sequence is TGTGCCACCAGCGGAGCTAGCGGGGGGCCCAACTACAATGAGCAGTTCTTC.

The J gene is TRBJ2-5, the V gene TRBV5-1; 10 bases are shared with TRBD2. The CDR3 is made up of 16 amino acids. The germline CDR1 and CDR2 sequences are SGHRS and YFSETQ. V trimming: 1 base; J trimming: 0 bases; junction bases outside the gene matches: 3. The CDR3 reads CASSLMLAGDQETQYF. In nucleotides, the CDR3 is TGCGCCAGCAGCTTGATGCTAGCGGGGGACCAAGAGACCCAGTACTTC.

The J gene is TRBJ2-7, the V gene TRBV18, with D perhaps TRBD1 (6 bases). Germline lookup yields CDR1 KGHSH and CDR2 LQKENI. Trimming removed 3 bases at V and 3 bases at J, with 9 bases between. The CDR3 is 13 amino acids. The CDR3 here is CASSPETGYEQYF. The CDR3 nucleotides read TGTGCCAGCTCACCCGAGACAGGCTACGAGCAGTACTTC. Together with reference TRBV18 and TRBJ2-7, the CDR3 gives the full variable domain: NAGVMQNPRHLVRRRGQEARLRCSPMKGHSHVYWYRQLPEEGLKFMVYLQKENIIDESGMPKERFSAEFPKEGPSILRIQQVVRGDSAAYFCASSPETGYEQYFGPGTRLTVT.

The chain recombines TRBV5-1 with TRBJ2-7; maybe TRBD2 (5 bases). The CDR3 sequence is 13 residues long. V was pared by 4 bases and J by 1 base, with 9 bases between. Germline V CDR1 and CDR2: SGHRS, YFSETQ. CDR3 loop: CASSRDLSYEQYF. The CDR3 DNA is TGCGCCAGCAGCCGGGATCTGTCCTACGAGCAGTACTTC.

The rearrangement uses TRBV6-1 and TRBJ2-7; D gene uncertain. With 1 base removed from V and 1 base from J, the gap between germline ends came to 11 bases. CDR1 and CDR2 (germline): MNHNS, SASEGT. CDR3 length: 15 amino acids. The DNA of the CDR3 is TGTGCCAGCAGTGAAGGGACGGATACGTCCTACGAGCAGTACTTC. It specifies CASSEGTDTSYEQYF.

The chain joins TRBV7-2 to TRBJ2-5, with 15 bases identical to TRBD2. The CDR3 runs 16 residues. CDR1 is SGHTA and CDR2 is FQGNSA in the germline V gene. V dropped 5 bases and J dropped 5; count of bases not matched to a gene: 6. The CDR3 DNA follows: TGTGCCAGCAGCAAGGGACTAGCGGGGGGCCGGGAGACCCAGTACTTC. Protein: CASSKGLAGGRETQYF.

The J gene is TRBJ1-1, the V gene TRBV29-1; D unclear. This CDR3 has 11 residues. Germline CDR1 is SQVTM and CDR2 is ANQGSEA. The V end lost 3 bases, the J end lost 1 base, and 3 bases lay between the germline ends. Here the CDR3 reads CSVDGNTEAFF. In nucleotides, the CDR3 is TGCAGCGTTGATGGGAACACTGAAGCTTTCTTT. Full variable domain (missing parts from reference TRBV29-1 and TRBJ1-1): SAVISQKPSRDICQRGTSLTIQCQVDSQVTMMFWYRQQPGQSLTLIATANQGSEATYESGFVIDKFPISRPNLTFSTLTVSNMSPEDSSIYLCSVDGNTEAFFGQGTRLTVV.

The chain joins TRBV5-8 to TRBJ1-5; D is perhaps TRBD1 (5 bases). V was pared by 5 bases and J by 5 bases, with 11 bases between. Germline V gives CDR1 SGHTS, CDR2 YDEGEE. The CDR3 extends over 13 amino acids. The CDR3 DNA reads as TGTGCCAGCAGGCCGGGACCTTATCAGCCCCAGCATTTT. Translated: CASRPGPYQPQHF.

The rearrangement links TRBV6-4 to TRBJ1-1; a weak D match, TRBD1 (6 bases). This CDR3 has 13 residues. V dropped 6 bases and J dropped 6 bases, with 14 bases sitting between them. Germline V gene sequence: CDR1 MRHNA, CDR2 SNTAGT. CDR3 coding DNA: TGTGCCAGCAGCCCTGGGGGCATCTCTGAAGCTTTCTTT. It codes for CASSPGGISEAFF.

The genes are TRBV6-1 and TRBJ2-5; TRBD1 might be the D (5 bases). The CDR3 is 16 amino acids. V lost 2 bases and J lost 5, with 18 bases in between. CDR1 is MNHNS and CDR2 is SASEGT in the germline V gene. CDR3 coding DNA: TGTGCCAGCAGTGAACGAAACAGGAGTCCCGTGGAGACCCAGTACTTC. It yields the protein CASSERNRSPVETQYF.

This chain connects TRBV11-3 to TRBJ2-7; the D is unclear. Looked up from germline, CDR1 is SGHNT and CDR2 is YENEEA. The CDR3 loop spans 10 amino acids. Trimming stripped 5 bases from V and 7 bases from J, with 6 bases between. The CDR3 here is CASSHGEQYV. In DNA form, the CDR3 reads TGTGCCAGCAGCCACGGTGAGCAGTACGTC.

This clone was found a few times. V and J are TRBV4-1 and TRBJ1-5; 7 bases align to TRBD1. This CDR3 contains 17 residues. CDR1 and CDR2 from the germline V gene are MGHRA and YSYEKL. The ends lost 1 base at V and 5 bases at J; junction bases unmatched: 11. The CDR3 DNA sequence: TGCGCCAGCAGCCAAGCCTACGGGGACAGCGGGGATCAGCCCCAGCATTTT. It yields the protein CASSQAYGDSGDQPQHF.

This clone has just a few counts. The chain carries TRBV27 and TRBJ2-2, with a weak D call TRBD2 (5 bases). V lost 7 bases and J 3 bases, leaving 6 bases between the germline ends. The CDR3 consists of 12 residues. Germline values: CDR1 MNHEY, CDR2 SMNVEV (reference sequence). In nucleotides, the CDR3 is TGTGCCAGCAACGGGGACACCGGGGAGCTGTTTTTT. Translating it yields CASNGDTGELFF.

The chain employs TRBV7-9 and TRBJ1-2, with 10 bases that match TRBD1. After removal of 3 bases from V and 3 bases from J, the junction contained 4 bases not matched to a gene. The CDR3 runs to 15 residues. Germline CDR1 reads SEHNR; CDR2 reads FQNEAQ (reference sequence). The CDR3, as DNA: TGTGCCAGCAGCTTGTCGACAGGGGGCGACTATGGCTACACCTTC. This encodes CASSLSTGGDYGYTF.